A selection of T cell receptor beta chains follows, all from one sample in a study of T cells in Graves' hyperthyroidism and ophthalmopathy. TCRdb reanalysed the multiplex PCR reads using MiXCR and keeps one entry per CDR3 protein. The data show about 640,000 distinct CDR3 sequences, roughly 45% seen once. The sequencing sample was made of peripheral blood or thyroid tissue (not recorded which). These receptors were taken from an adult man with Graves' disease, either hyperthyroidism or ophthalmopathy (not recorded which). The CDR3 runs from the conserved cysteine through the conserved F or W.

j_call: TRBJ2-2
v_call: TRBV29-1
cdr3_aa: CSVPGEGYTGELFF

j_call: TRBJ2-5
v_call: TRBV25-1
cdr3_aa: CASSIQGGETQYF

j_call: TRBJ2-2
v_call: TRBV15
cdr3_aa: CATSREAARIANTGELFF

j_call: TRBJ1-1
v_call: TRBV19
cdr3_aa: CASSNNRDTEAFF

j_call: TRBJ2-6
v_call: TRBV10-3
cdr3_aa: CASLETPDGANVLTF

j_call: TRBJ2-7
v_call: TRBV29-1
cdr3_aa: CSVEVPGATYEQYF

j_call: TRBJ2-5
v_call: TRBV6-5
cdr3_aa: CASSSLVAGSQETQYF

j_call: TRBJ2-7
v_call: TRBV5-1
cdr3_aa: CASSRSRTPDEQYF

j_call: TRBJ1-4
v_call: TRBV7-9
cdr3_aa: CASSRLDYGLGKLFF

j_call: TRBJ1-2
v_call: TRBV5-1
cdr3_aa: CASSRTTGVYGYTF

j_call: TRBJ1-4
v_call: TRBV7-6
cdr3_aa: CASSSTGTLEKLFF

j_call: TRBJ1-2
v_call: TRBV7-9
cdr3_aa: CASSPGRTGRINYGYTF

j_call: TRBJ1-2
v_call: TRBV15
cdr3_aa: CATSRDGGDYGYTF

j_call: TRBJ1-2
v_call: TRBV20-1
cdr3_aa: CSARQGENGYTF

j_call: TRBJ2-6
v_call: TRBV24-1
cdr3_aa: CATSDQKLGANVLTF

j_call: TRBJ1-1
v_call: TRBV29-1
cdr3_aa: CSVDRDRDEAFF

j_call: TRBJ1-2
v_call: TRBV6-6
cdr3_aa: CASSPYRGQLKYGYTF

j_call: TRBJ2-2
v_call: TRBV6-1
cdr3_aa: CASSDIGETGELFF

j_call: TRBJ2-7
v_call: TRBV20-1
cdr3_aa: CSARGGTDWQQYF

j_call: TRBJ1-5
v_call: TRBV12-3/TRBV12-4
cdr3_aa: CASSPGTGLQQPQHF

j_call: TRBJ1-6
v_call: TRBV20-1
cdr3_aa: CSARHGQGTPLHF

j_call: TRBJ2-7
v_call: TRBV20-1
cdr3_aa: CSARRPLYYEQYF

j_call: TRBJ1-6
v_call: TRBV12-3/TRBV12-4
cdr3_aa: CASSRQDRNSPLHF

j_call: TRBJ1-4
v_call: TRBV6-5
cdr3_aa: CASSFGAGTEKLFF

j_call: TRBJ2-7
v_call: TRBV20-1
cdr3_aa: CSARGLAGTFF

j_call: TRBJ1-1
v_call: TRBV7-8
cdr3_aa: CASSQAGRYEAFF

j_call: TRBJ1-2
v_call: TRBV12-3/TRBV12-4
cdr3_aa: CASSFGQLYGYTF

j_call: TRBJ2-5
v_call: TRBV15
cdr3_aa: CAPVGAGREIQYF

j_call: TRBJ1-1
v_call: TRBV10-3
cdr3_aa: CAIRSGAETEAFF

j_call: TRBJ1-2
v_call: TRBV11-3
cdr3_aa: CASSQQFGTGEYYGYTF

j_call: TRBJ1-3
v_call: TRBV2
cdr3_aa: CASSSGQGAGNTIYF

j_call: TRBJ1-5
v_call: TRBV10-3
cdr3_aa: CAISESENSNRGDQPQHF

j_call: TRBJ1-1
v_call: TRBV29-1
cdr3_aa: CSVETAGWEAKPF

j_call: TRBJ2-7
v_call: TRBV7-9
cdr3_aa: CASGPSGYEQYF

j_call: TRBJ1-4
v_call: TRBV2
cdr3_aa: CASSEDRGADEKLFF

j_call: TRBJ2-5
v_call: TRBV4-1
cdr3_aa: CASSQGDLQETQYF

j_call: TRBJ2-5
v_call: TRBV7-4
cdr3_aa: CARSLRTSEQETQYF

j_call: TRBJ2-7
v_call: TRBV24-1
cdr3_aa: CATSATGTGRNEQYF

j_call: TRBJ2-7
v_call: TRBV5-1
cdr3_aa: CASSQVRGPRQYF

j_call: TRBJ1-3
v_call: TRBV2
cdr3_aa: CARRLVSGNTIYF

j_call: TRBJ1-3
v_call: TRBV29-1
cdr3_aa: CSVTYTGNTIYF

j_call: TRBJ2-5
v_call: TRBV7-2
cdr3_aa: CASSFYICSADPGLTGRKETQYF

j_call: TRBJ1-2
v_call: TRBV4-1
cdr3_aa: CASSQDEGGGYTF

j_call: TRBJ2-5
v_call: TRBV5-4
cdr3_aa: CASSLVERIQETQYF

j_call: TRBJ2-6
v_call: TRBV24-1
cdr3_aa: CATSTDAYVLTF

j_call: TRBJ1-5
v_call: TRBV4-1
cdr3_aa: CASSQWTGGQPQHF

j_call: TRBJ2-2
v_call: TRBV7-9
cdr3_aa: CASSSGGLAGPNTGELFF

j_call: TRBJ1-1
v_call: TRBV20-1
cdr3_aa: CSARDLAGMPNTEASF

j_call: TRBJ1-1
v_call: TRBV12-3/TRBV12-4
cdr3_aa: CASSLGVRGSEAFF

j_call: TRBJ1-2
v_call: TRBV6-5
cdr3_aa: CASSYWAGGTFDYGYTF